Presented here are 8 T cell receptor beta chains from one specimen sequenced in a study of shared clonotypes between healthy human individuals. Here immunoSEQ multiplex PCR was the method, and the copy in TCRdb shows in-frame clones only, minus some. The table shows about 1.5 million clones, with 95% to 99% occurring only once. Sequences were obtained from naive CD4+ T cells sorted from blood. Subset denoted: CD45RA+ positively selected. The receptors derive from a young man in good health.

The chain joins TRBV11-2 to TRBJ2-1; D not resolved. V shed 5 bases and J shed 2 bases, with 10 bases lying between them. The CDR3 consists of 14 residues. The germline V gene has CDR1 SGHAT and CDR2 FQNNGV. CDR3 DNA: TGTGCCAGCAGCGGGGATGTTACCTACAATGAGCAGTTCTTC. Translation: CASSGDVTYNEQFF.

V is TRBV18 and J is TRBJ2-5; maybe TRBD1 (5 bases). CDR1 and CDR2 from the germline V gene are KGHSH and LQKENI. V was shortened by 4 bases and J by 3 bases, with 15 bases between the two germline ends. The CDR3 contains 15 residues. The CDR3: CASSQNQGQKETQYF. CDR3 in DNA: TGTGCCAGCTCACAGAACCAAGGACAAAAAGAGACCCAGTACTTC.

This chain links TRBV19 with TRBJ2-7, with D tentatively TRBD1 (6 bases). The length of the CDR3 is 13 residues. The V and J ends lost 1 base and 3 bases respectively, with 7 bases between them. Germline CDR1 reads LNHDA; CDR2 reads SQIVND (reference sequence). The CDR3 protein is CASSIGQDYEQYF. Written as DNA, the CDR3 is TGTGCCAGTAGTATAGGACAGGACTACGAGCAGTACTTC.

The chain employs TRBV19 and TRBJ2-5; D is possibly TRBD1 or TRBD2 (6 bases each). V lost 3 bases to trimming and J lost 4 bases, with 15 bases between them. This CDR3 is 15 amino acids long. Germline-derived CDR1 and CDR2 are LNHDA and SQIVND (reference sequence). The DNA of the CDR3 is TGTGCCAGTAGTATTAGCGGAGGAGGGGGAGAGACCCAGTACTTC. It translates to CASSISGGGGETQYF.

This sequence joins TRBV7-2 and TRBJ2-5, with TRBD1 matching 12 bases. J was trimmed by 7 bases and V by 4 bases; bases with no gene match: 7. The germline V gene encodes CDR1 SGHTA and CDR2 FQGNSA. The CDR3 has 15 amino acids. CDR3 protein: CASSSRDRGLGTQYF. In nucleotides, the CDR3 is TGTGCCAGCAGCTCCCGGGACAGGGGGCTGGGGACCCAGTACTTC. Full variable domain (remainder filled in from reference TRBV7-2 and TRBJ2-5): GAGVSQSPSNKVTEKGKDVELRCDPISGHTALYWYRQSLGQGLEFLIYFQGNSAPDKSGLPSDRFSAERTGGSVSTLTIQRTQQEDSAVYLCASSSRDRGLGTQYFGPGTRLLVL.

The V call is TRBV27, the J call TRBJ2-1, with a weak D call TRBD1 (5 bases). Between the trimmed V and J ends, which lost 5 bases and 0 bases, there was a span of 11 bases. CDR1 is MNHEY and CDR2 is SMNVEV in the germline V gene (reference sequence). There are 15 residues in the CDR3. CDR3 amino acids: CASSPRQISYNEQFF. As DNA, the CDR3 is TGTGCCAGCAGTCCACGACAGATCTCCTACAATGAGCAGTTCTTC.

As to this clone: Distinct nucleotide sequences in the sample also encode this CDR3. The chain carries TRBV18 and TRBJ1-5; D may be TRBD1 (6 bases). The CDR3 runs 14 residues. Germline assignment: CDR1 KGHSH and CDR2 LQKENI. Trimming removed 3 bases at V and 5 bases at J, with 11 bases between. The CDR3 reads CASSPRQVDQPQHF. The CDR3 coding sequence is TGTGCCAGCTCACCCCGACAGGTGGATCAGCCCCAGCATTTT.

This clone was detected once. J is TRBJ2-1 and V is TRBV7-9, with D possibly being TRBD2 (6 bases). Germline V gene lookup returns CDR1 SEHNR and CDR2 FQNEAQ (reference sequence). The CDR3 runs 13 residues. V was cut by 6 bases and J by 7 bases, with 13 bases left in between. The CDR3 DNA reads TGTGCCAGCAGAACCCCGGAGGGAAATGAGCAGTTCTTC. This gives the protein CASRTPEGNEQFF.